The clone carrying this T cell receptor beta chain was recorded only once. Prior autoimmune disease or systemic immunosuppression barred patients. This record belongs to a study of OX40 agonist ivuxolimab in advanced cancers. Overall study: Patients with hepatocellular carcinoma, melanoma, renal cell or head and neck cancer made up the dose-escalation patients.

Per the germline V gene, CDR1 is SGHDT and CDR2 is YYEEEE. This CDR3 comprises 16 residues. The ends were cut back, 2 bases at V and 0 bases at J, with 14 bases in the middle. The method was immunoSEQ multiplex PCR; TCRdb's version includes in-frame clones alone and lacks a portion of them. The repertoire includes about 69,000 clones, 90% to 95% of them detected once, and 0.25% to 0.3% sits in the top ten. The clonotype comes from an adult with an advanced solid tumor such as melanoma, head and neck, liver or kidney cancer. The V call is TRBV5-6, the J call TRBJ1-2; D is undetermined. The material was CD4+ or CD8+ T cells sorted from blood, obtained in a trial of the OX40 agonist ivuxolimab. As DNA, the CDR3 is TGTGCCAGCAGCTTTCTGGTGGCGGTCGCTAACTATGGCTACACCTTC. It translates to CASSFLVAVANYGYTF.